The 19 T cell receptor beta chains reported below all come from one sample, sequenced in a study of cytomegalovirus exposure and HLA in healthy donors. A multiplex PCR was run with 60 Vbeta primers and 13 Jbeta primers. TCRdb's copy holds only in-frame clones and misses some; the assay was immunoSEQ multiplex PCR. The repertoire holds roughly 80,000 clones, with less than 80% as singletons. Sequencing used PBMCs. These receptor sequences come from a woman aged 40 to 50 in good health and CMV-seronegative.

The chain couples TRBV4-1 to TRBJ1-4; TRBD1 matches at 10 bases. The CDR3 consists of 16 residues. Losses at the gene ends were 2 bases for V and 10 bases for J; bases not matched to a gene: 10. Looked up from germline, CDR1 is MGHRA and CDR2 is YSYEKL. The CDR3 region has the DNA TGCGCCAGCAGCCAAATTCCAGGGACAGGGGAAGGAAAACTGTTTTTT. Translating it yields CASSQIPGTGEGKLFF.

The chain carries TRBV5-1 and TRBJ2-1; 11 bases line up with TRBD2. Germline V lookup: CDR1 SGHRS, CDR2 YFSETQ. This CDR3 is 14 amino acids long. The V segment lost 5 bases and the J segment 7 bases; nucleotides outside the gene matches: 5. The CDR3 coding sequence is TGCGCCAGCAGAGATCTAGCGGGGGGTAATGAGCAGTTCTTC. Residues: CASRDLAGGNEQFF.

About this clone itself: Other DNA sequences in the sample encode the same CDR3. The J gene is TRBJ1-1, the V gene TRBV2; 8 bases line up with TRBD1. There are 16 residues in the CDR3. V shed 6 bases and J 1 base; nucleotides not matched to a gene: 10. CDR1 is SNHLY and CDR2 is FYNNEI in the germline V gene. The CDR3: CASRKGTGRGNTEAFF. CDR3 coding DNA: TGTGCCAGCAGGAAGGGGACAGGCCGGGGGAACACTGAAGCTTTCTTT.

The rearrangement uses TRBV19 and TRBJ2-2, with D tentatively TRBD1 (5 bases). The CDR3 sequence is 15 residues long. Trimming cost V 3 bases and J 2 bases, with 10 bases left between them. Germline V lookup: CDR1 LNHDA, CDR2 SQIVND (reference sequence). The CDR3 loop reads CASSIGQQNTGELFF. CDR3 DNA sequence: TGTGCCAGTAGTATTGGACAACAAAACACCGGGGAGCTGTTTTTT. The full variable domain, rest sourced from reference TRBV19 and TRBJ2-2, is DGGITQSPKYLFRKEGQNVTLSCEQNLNHDAMYWYRQDPGQGLRLIYYSQIVNDFQKGDIAEGYSVSREKKESFPLTVTSAQKNPTAFYLCASSIGQQNTGELFFGEGSRLTVL.

The chain couples TRBV7-2 to TRBJ2-7; 12 nucleotides align to TRBD1. This CDR3 is 14 amino acids long. With V trimmed by 4 bases and J by 4 bases, 2 bases remained unmatched. CDR1 is SGHTA and CDR2 is FQGNSA in the germline V gene. The CDR3 loop is CASSSGQGAYEQYF. In DNA form, the CDR3 reads TGTGCCAGCAGCTCGGGACAGGGGGCTTACGAGCAGTACTTC.

The rearrangement joins TRBV5-4 to TRBJ1-1; 8 bases fit TRBD1. Trimming at V came to 4 bases and at J to 1 base, leaving 3 bases not matched to a gene. CDR1 and CDR2 (germline): SGHNT, YYREEE (reference sequence). The CDR3 is made up of 14 amino acids. Written as DNA, the CDR3 is TGTGCCAGCAGCCCGACAGGGGCGAACACTGAAGCTTTCTTT. The encoded protein is CASSPTGANTEAFF.

This clone has only a few counts. This chain joins TRBV15 and TRBJ2-3; D perhaps matches TRBD2 (6 bases). CDR1 is LNHNV, CDR2 YYDKDF, per germline (reference sequence). The CDR3 loop spans 12 amino acids. The V gene lost 6 bases and the J gene lost 5 bases, with 9 bases spanning the gap. As DNA, the CDR3 is TGTGCCACCAGGGGGCGGGGAGATACGCAGTATTTT. Protein product: CATRGRGDTQYF. Full variable domain (outside the CDR3, taken from reference TRBV15 and TRBJ2-3): DAMVIQNPRYQVTQFGKPVTLSCSQTLNHNVMYWYQQKSSQAPKLLFHYYDKDFNNEADTPDNFQSRRPNTSFCFLDIRSPGLGDTAMYLCATRGRGDTQYFGPGTRLTVL.

This sequence joins TRBV5-6 and TRBJ1-1; no definite D call. This CDR3 contains 19 residues. V was clipped by 2 bases and J by 0 bases, with 23 bases between them. Germline assignment: CDR1 SGHDT and CDR2 YYEEEE. DNA of the CDR3: TGTGCCAGCAGCTTATTTATCGGGGTCGGGCTAGAGATGAACACTGAAGCTTTCTTT. Translation gives CASSLFIGVGLEMNTEAFF.

This chain links TRBV29-1 with TRBJ2-5; 9 bases are shared with TRBD1. Per germline, CDR1 SQVTM and CDR2 ANQGSEA. The CDR3 loop spans 15 amino acids. V was pared by 0 bases and J by 11 bases, with 13 bases of the junction left unmatched. CDR3 bases: TGCAGCGTTGAAGACTCCCCCGGGACAGGGTATGAGCAGTACTTC. Its protein is CSVEDSPGTGYEQYF.

The chain uses TRBV4-1 and TRBJ2-3; TRBD2 agrees at 9 bases. The CDR3 covers 17 residues. The V segment lost 4 bases and the J segment 2 bases; nucleotides outside the gene matches: 10. CDR1 and CDR2 (germline): MGHRA, YSYEKL. The CDR3 nucleotides are TGCGCCAGCAGCCGATACTTTAGCGGGGGCCCCACAGATACGCAGTATTTT. Encoded protein: CASSRYFSGGPTDTQYF.

The J gene is TRBJ1-3, the V gene TRBV7-2; TRBD1 matches 7 bases. CDR1 is SGHTA, CDR2 FQGNSA, per germline. Unmatched junction bases numbered 5, after V lost 3 bases and J lost 0 bases. This CDR3 is built from 16 residues. The CDR3 reads CASSFPGQSSGNTIYF. DNA for the CDR3: TGTGCCAGCAGCTTCCCGGGACAGAGCTCTGGAAACACCATATATTTT.

The chain is built from TRBV9 and TRBJ2-2; D might be TRBD1 (6 bases). The CDR3 spans 13 residues. Germline V gene data show CDR1 as SGDLS and CDR2 as YYNGEE. V was pared by 3 bases and J by 5 bases, with 8 bases between. DNA for the CDR3: TGTGCCAGCAGCGCCCAGGGGACCGGGGAGCTGTTTTTT. Amino acids: CASSAQGTGELFF.

This clone was seen only a few times. This sequence joins TRBV5-6 and TRBJ1-4; 10 nucleotides line up with TRBD1. V was clipped by 4 bases and J by 6 bases; unmatched bases: 9. Germline CDR1 SGHDT, CDR2 YYEEEE. The CDR3 has 16 residues. The CDR3 coding sequence is TGTGCCAGCAGCCCTGGATTAGGGACAGGGGATGAAAAACTGTTTTTT. Its translation is CASSPGLGTGDEKLFF.

Note on this clone: Other DNA sequences within the sample encode an identical CDR3. The chain joins TRBV7-6 to TRBJ2-1; 7 bases align to TRBD2. From germline, CDR1 is SGHVS and CDR2 FNYEAQ. This CDR3 is 16 amino acids long. The V segment lost 1 base and the J segment 0 bases; nucleotides outside the gene matches: 3. Here the CDR3 DNA reads TGTGCCAGCAGCTTAGAAGGCGGGAGCTCCTACAATGAGCAGTTCTTC. Protein product: CASSLEGGSSYNEQFF.

The chain is built from TRBV11-2 and TRBJ1-2; 7 nucleotides agree with TRBD1. CDR1 and CDR2 (germline): SGHAT, FQNNGV. The trim removed 0 bases at V and 10 bases at J, leaving 5 bases unmatched. The CDR3 sequence is 13 residues long. This CDR3 is CASSLEATGAYTF. The CDR3 DNA follows: TGTGCCAGCAGCTTAGAGGCCACAGGGGCCTACACCTTC.

This clone was picked up a small number of times. The chain links TRBV6-5 to TRBJ2-1; 8 bases map to TRBD2. The CDR3 spans 15 residues. Losses at the gene ends were 4 bases for V and 8 bases for J; bases not matched to a gene: 10. Germline V lookup: CDR1 MNHEY, CDR2 SVGAGI. CDR3 amino acids: CASSFKKREFHEQFF. CDR3 sequence (DNA): TGTGCCAGCAGTTTCAAGAAGCGGGAGTTCCATGAGCAGTTCTTC.

The chain is built from TRBV19 and TRBJ1-6; 7 nucleotides align to TRBD1. With 4 bases clipped from V and 7 bases from J, the junction kept 4 bases outside the gene matches. Germline CDR1 is LNHDA and CDR2 is SQIVND (reference sequence). The CDR3 runs 14 residues. CDR3 amino acids: CASSNRDSNSPLHF. In nucleotides, the CDR3 is TGTGCCAGTAGTAACCGGGACAGCAATTCACCCCTCCACTTT. Combining the CDR3 with reference TRBV19 and TRBJ1-6 gives the whole variable domain DGGITQSPKYLFRKEGQNVTLSCEQNLNHDAMYWYRQDPGQGLRLIYYSQIVNDFQKGDIAEGYSVSREKKESFPLTVTSAQKNPTAFYLCASSNRDSNSPLHFGNGTRLTVT.

This clone was found a few times. The V and J genes are TRBV4-2 and TRBJ1-5; TRBD1 is a possible D gene (5 bases). Germline loops: CDR1 LGHNA, CDR2 YNFKEQ. Trimming took 0 bases from V and 6 from J, leaving 12 bases between them. The CDR3 consists of 15 residues. The CDR3 nucleotides read TGTGCCAGCAGCCAAGAAGGGACTGCGGTTCAGCCCCAGCATTTT. As protein: CASSQEGTAVQPQHF.

Comments on this clone: At one boundary the junction diverges from the germline segment, which might be a read error. V and J are TRBV6-4 and TRBJ2-3; D gene uncertain. Germline CDR1 MRHNA, CDR2 SNTAGT. This CDR3 has 14 amino acids. CDR3 amino acids: CASSHSQGTDTQYF. The CDR3 DNA reads TGTGCCAGCAGTCACTCGCAGGGCACAGATACGCAGTATTTT.